Each of the 3 T cell receptor beta chains below was sequenced from the same sample in a study of T cell repertoires in cytomegalovirus infection. For these TCRs, the target antigens are not known. TCRdb itself ran the reads through MiXCR, one entry per CDR3 protein. The table includes roughly 200,000 distinct CDR3 sequences, 35% to 40% detected once. Sequenced material: CD8+ T cells from cultured PBMCs, taken from culture after CMV antigen stimulation. All receptors come from a human donor in good health (CMV status not recorded). Some clones in this sample may be carry-over from other donors' samples.

This clonotype showed up just a few times. This sequence joins TRBV7-9 and TRBJ2-5, with D hard to call. This CDR3 comprises 12 residues. Trimming pared 7 bases from V and 5 bases from J, leaving 11 bases between. Looked up from germline, CDR1 is SEHNR and CDR2 is FQNEAQ (reference sequence). CDR3 bases: TGTGCCAGCACCCTGACCGGGGAGACCCAGTACTTC. Translated: CASTLTGETQYF.

This clonotype was counted a few times. The chain employs TRBV7-6 and TRBJ2-3; 8 nucleotides agree with TRBD2. Germline trimming cut 3 bases from V and 2 bases from J; bases unmatched to any gene: 10. The CDR3 sequence is 17 residues long. CDR1 is SGHVS, CDR2 FNYEAQ, per germline. The CDR3 spells CASSLVRGLDFTDTQYF. For the CDR3, the DNA is TGTGCCAGCAGCTTGGTTCGGGGACTAGATTTCACAGATACGCAGTATTTT.

The chain uses TRBV24-1 and TRBJ1-5; no firm D call. Germline assignment: CDR1 KGHDR and CDR2 SFDVKD. This CDR3 is 17 amino acids long. V lost 0 bases to trimming and J lost 4 bases, with 15 bases between them. The CDR3 DNA follows: TGTGCCACCAGTGATTTGGCAGTGAATAGCAGGAATCAGCCCCAGCATTTT. Protein product: CATSDLAVNSRNQPQHF.